This T cell receptor beta chain is from a study of cytomegalovirus exposure and HLA in healthy donors. Study as a whole: In an early release, HLA-typed donors contributed some 88 million unique TCR sequences. Study-wide results and caveats: Productive rates of about 87% or about 30% were seen for most TCR beta V segments in an earlier analysis. Near-uniform donor sequencing depth was presumed by presence/absence analyses. TCR beta V- and J-gene trimming was later associated with a missense DCLRE1C variant.

PCR involved 60 Vbeta and 13 Jbeta primers. Profiling relied on immunoSEQ multiplex PCR, and the TCRdb table lists in-frame clones only, not all of them. Counted here are 170,000 or so clones, 77% occurring once; the ten biggest clones make up 1.5% to 2%. This clone has only a few counts. Its antigen is unknown. The CDR3 runs 17 residues. The trim removed 2 bases at V and 3 bases at J, leaving 10 bases unmatched. Germline CDR1 is SEHNR and CDR2 is FQNEAQ (reference sequence). The receptor's source is a woman aged 30 to 39 in good health and CMV-seronegative. The chain employs TRBV7-9 and TRBJ1-2, with 9 nucleotides matching TRBD1. The specimen sequenced was PBMCs. CDR3: CASSLTIPGQGYYGYTF. Written as DNA, the CDR3 is TGTGCCAGCAGCTTAACGATTCCGGGACAGGGCTACTATGGCTACACCTTC.